This is a list of T cell receptor beta chains from one sample in a study of T cell responses to AZD1222 COVID-19 vaccine. Sequencing was performed with immunoSEQ multiplex PCR; in TCRdb, only in-frame clones are kept and a portion is missing. The sample lists about 110,000 clones, roughly 88% occurring once. This specimen was peripheral blood, taken on day 0 of AZD1222 vaccination. The receptors were sampled from an adult in good health. CDR3s include the opening cysteine and the closing phenylalanine or tryptophan. A D gene is named only where the DNA matches it firmly. Where a row states a size, it is once, few, many or the class of an expanded clone; other rows omit it.

V	D	J	size	DNA	CDR3
TRBV10-3	TRBD1	TRBJ1-2	NA	TGTGCCATCAGTGAGTCAAACAGGGGCAACTATGGCTACACCTTC	CAISESNRGNYGYTF
TRBV4-2	TRBD1	TRBJ1-1	once	TGTGCCAGCAGCCGTATGACAGGGGTGAACACTGAAGCTTTCTTT	CASSRMTGVNTEAFF
TRBV28	NA	TRBJ1-1	NA	TGTGCCAGCATTAAAGGGGGGTCGAACACTGAAGCTTTCTTT	CASIKGGSNTEAFF
TRBV25-1	NA	TRBJ2-4	NA	TGTGCCAGCAGTGAATCCTACAGGGCGGGCATTCAGTACTTC	CASSESYRAGIQYF
TRBV18	NA	TRBJ1-1	NA	TGTGCCAGCTCACTCACCGGGACACTGAACACTGAAGCTTTCTTT	CASSLTGTLNTEAFF
TRBV6-5	NA	TRBJ2-7	NA	TGTGCCAGCAGAACCGGGGGGACAAGCTCCTACGAGCAGTACTTC	CASRTGGTSSYEQYF
TRBV18	NA	TRBJ1-2	NA	TGTGCCAGCCAGCAGGTCGCATTAGACTATGGCTACACCTTC	CASQQVALDYGYTF
TRBV4-1	NA	TRBJ1-2	NA	TGCGCCAGCAGCCAAGAACGGCAGGGCGGCGGCTACACCTTC	CASSQERQGGGYTF
TRBV18	NA	TRBJ1-6	once	TGTGCCAGCTCGCGTGAGAGCTCCTATAATTCACCCCTCCACTTT	CASSRESSYNSPLHF
TRBV19	NA	TRBJ1-3	NA	TGTGCCAGTAGCTCCTGGTCCGTCTCTGGAAACACCATATATTTT	CASSSWSVSGNTIYF
TRBV4-2	NA	TRBJ1-3	NA	TGTGCCAGCAGCCAAGACGGAGGGGTGAATGGAAACACCATATATTTT	CASSQDGGVNGNTIYF
TRBV4-1	NA	TRBJ2-7	NA	TGCGCCAGCAGCCAAGATCAGGTCGAGCAGTACTTC	CASSQDQVEQYF
TRBV21-1	NA	TRBJ1-4	NA	TGTGCCAGCAGCAGGGACAGGGAGGCTAATGAAAAACTGTTTTTT	CASSRDREANEKLFF
TRBV15	TRBD1	TRBJ1-1	NA	TGTGCCACCAGCAGAGAGGCAGGGGGAGGAACTGAAGCTTTCTTT	CATSREAGGGTEAFF
TRBV19	NA	TRBJ1-3	NA	TGTGCCAGTAGGGGAGCCGGGACGGGAAAACTTGGAAACACCATATATTTT	CASRGAGTGKLGNTIYF
TRBV19	NA	TRBJ1-1	NA	TGTGCCAGCACGGACGGAGGAACACTTGTACGCACTGAAGCTTTCTTT	CASTDGGTLVRTEAFF
TRBV9	TRBD2	TRBJ2-5	NA	TGTGCCAGCAGCGTATACGGGAGTACGAGCGGGAAACAAGAGACCCAGTACTTC	CASSVYGSTSGKQETQYF
TRBV10-3	TRBD1	TRBJ1-2	NA	TGTGCCATCAGGGTGACAGGGAAATCCTTGTCTCATGGCTACACCTTC	CAIRVTGKSLSHGYTF
TRBV4-2	TRBD1	TRBJ1-2	few	TGTGCCAGCAGCCAGCAGGGGGACTATGGCTACACCTTC	CASSQQGDYGYTF
TRBV9	NA	TRBJ1-3	few	TGTGCCAGCAACCCCAACTCTGGAAACACCATATATTTT	CASNPNSGNTIYF
TRBV3-1/TRBV3-2	TRBD1	TRBJ1-1	once	TGTGCCAGCAGCCCCCCCTGGGACAGGGGAAGGAACACTGAAGCTTTCTTT	CASSPPWDRGRNTEAFF
TRBV6-1	NA	TRBJ1-5	NA	TGTGCCAGCAGTGAGTCCCTTGTTTCCCAGCATTTT	CASSESLVSQHF
TRBV27	NA	TRBJ2-7	few	TGTGCCAGCAGACTGGCGGCTAATTCCTACGAGCAGTACTTC	CASRLAANSYEQYF
TRBV19	TRBD1	TRBJ1-3	NA	TGTGCCAGTAGAAAGGACAGGGTAACTGGAAACACCATATATTTT	CASRKDRVTGNTIYF
TRBV5-1	NA	TRBJ1-5	NA	TGCGCCAGCAGCTTGGATTGGAATCAGCCCCAGCATTTT	CASSLDWNQPQHF
TRBV7-9	NA	TRBJ1-5	NA	TGTGCCAGCAGCTTAGAGGGTAGGGGCAATCAGCCCCAGCATTTT	CASSLEGRGNQPQHF
TRBV4-2	NA	TRBJ2-7	NA	TGTGCCAGCAGCCATATCGGAGCCTACGAGCAGTACTTC	CASSHIGAYEQYF
TRBV5-1	NA	TRBJ1-3	NA	TGCGCCAGCAGCACTGACAGGACGAGAGGAAACACCATATATTTT	CASSTDRTRGNTIYF
TRBV18	NA	TRBJ2-7	NA	TGTGCCAGCTCACCGGCGGGACTGAGCTCCTACGAGCAGTACTTC	CASSPAGLSSYEQYF
TRBV7-2	NA	TRBJ1-1	NA	TGTGCCAGCACCCAATGGAGCCGGGGCACTGAAGCTTTCTTT	CASTQWSRGTEAFF
TRBV7-6	TRBD2	TRBJ2-1	NA	TGTGCCAGCAGTTACACGACTAGCGGGGGGCCCGATGAGCAGTTCTTC	CASSYTTSGGPDEQFF
TRBV19	TRBD1	TRBJ1-4	NA	TGTGCCAGTAGCCCTTGGGACAGTGCGGAAGAAAAACTGTTTTTT	CASSPWDSAEEKLFF
TRBV2	NA	TRBJ1-2	NA	TGTGCCAGCAATTACGGGACGGCCCTACATGGCTACACCTTC	CASNYGTALHGYTF
TRBV6-5	TRBD1	TRBJ1-5	NA	TGTGCCAGCAGCGGGACAGGGGCCGATCAGCCCCAGCATTTT	CASSGTGADQPQHF
TRBV10-3	TRBD1	TRBJ2-7	NA	TGTGCCATCAGGGACAGGGGGCGCACGAGCTCCTACGAGCAGTACTTC	CAIRDRGRTSSYEQYF
TRBV28	TRBD1	TRBJ2-2	NA	TGTGCCAGCATCACCGTACAGGGGGCTGCCGGGGAGCTGTTTTTT	CASITVQGAAGELFF
TRBV7-9	NA	TRBJ2-7	NA	TGTGCCAGCAGCTTAGATTCGTTGAGCTCCTACGAGCAGTACTTC	CASSLDSLSSYEQYF